Listed below are T cell receptor beta chains from one sample, sequenced in a study of blood T cell repertoires in COVID-19. Clones were sequenced by immunoSEQ multiplex PCR, and TCRdb holds only the in-frame ones, with some missing. Among a few hundred thousand clones, around 85% were seen once, and the ten largest hold approximately 0.94%. The material sequenced was peripheral blood. The receptors were sampled from a human donor with COVID-19, enrolled during active disease. The donor label of this sample is uncertain. Both conserved end residues are part of each CDR3. A D gene is named only where the DNA matches it firmly. Rows may omit the clone size; those that give it use once, few, many or a size class.

clone_size j_call cdr3_length v_call d_call cdr3_aa cdr3_nt
once TRBJ1-5 14 TRBV12-5 NA CASGPGSGVKPQHF TGTGCTAGTGGTCCCGGTTCCGGGGTGAAGCCCCAGCATTTT
NA TRBJ2-2 14 TRBV6-5 NA CASRREYGTGELFF TGTGCCAGCAGGAGGGAGTACGGAACCGGGGAGCTGTTTTTT
NA TRBJ2-7 14 TRBV6-5 NA CASSSRGGASEQYF TGTGCCAGCAGTAGCAGAGGGGGGGCGAGCGAGCAGTACTTC
NA TRBJ2-1 13 TRBV28 TRBD2 CASSPPSGWEQFF TGTGCCAGCTCCCCCCCTAGCGGCTGGGAGCAGTTCTTC
NA TRBJ1-2 17 TRBV30 TRBD1 CAWRVYGTGVGGYGYTF TGTGCCTGGAGGGTGTACGGGACAGGCGTTGGAGGCTATGGCTACACCTTC
once TRBJ2-7 14 TRBV7-2 NA CASSLVFQAYEQYF TGTGCCAGCAGCTTAGTATTCCAGGCCTACGAGCAGTACTTC
NA TRBJ2-7 14 TRBV7-2 NA CASSLTRGPYEQYF TGTGCCAGCAGCTTAACCAGGGGACCCTACGAGCAGTACTTC
NA TRBJ2-1 16 TRBV10-1 TRBD2 CASSPSLAGGSNEQFF TGCGCCAGCAGTCCATCTCTAGCGGGAGGTTCTAATGAGCAGTTCTTC
NA TRBJ2-7 16 TRBV4-3 NA CASSQDRGGPSYEQYF TGCGCCAGCAGCCAAGATAGGGGGGGGCCCTCCTACGAGCAGTACTTC
NA TRBJ1-1 14 TRBV29-1 TRBD1 CSVEARDRNTEAFF TGCAGCGTTGAAGCCCGGGACAGGAACACTGAAGCTTTCTTT
NA TRBJ1-1 15 TRBV28 NA CASSLGGGRYTEAFF TGTGCCAGCAGTTTGGGGGGAGGGCGCTACACTGAAGCTTTCTTT
NA TRBJ1-1 14 TRBV6-5 NA CASSQIVFNGEAFF TGTGCCAGCAGTCAAATAGTTTTTAACGGTGAAGCTTTCTTT
NA TRBJ2-1 15 TRBV5-8 NA CASSLGSGSYNEQFF TGTGCCAGCAGCTTGGGGTCCGGCTCCTACAATGAGCAGTTCTTC
once TRBJ2-1 15 TRBV5-4 TRBD2 CASSTGGLATNEQFF TGTGCCAGCAGCACTGGGGGACTAGCGACTAATGAGCAGTTCTTC
once TRBJ1-5 19 TRBV4-1 NA CASSQEIRHNGGRNQPQHF TGCGCCAGCAGCCAAGAAATTCGCCATAACGGGGGGCGAAATCAGCCCCAGCATTTT
NA TRBJ2-4 15 TRBV5-1 TRBD2 CASSPSTSGKNIQYF TGCGCCAGCAGCCCGTCGACTAGCGGCAAAAACATTCAGTACTTC
NA TRBJ2-6 14 TRBV28 NA CASSPGGGANVLTF TGTGCCAGCAGCCCCGGGGGTGGGGCCAACGTCCTGACTTTC
NA TRBJ2-3 18 TRBV3-1/TRBV3-2 TRBD2 CASSQDPSLAGNTDTQYF TGTGCCAGCAGCCAAGACCCCTCCCTAGCGGGAAACACAGATACGCAGTATTTT
once TRBJ1-4 15 TRBV28 NA CASSLLNPRDEKLFF TGTGCCAGCAGTTTATTAAACCCTAGAGATGAAAAACTGTTTTTT
NA TRBJ2-3 12 TRBV12-3/TRBV12-4 NA CASSQRVDTQYF TGTGCCAGCAGCCAGCGGGTAGATACGCAGTATTTT
NA TRBJ2-1 14 TRBV12-5 NA CASGLVESYNEQFF TGTGCTAGTGGTTTGGTAGAGAGCTACAATGAGCAGTTCTTC
NA TRBJ2-1 16 TRBV7-8 TRBD2 CASSLARAGVPDEQFF TGTGCCAGCAGCTTAGCAAGAGCGGGAGTTCCCGATGAGCAGTTCTTC
many TRBJ1-1 17 TRBV2 TRBD1 CASSERGQGAINTEAFF TGTGCCAGCAGTGAACGGGGACAGGGGGCGATCAACACTGAAGCTTTCTTT
NA TRBJ1-5 14 TRBV27 NA CASRSSGGWAPQHF TGTGCCAGCAGAAGCAGCGGGGGCTGGGCGCCCCAGCATTTT
NA TRBJ2-5 17 TRBV7-2 TRBD2 CASSSGTSGRAEETQYF TGTGCCAGCAGCTCGGGGACTAGCGGGAGGGCTGAGGAGACCCAGTACTTC
NA TRBJ1-5 13 TRBV19 NA CASSIQRNQPQHF TGTGCCAGTAGTATTCAGAGGAATCAGCCCCAGCATTTT
NA TRBJ1-5 14 TRBV14 TRBD1 CASSRGQGNQPQHF TGTGCCAGCAGTAGAGGACAGGGGAATCAGCCCCAGCATTTT
NA TRBJ1-1 12 TRBV3-1/TRBV3-2 NA CASSHSGLEAFF TGTGCCAGCAGCCATTCAGGCCTTGAAGCTTTCTTT
NA TRBJ2-4 14 TRBV6-1 TRBD2 CASSESGGKNIQYF TGTGCCAGCAGTGAATCGGGAGGTAAAAACATTCAGTACTTC
NA TRBJ2-7 16 TRBV3-1/TRBV3-2 TRBD2 CASSQGLAGGSYEQYF TGTGCCAGCAGCCAAGGGCTAGCGGGAGGGTCGTACGAGCAGTACTTC
NA TRBJ2-7 14 TRBV5-1 NA CASSSPPRVNEQYF TGCGCCAGCAGCTCTCCCCCCAGGGTCAACGAGCAGTACTTC
NA TRBJ2-1 14 TRBV27 NA CASNIRGTYNEQFF TGTGCCAGCAACATCAGGGGAACCTACAATGAGCAGTTCTTC
once TRBJ2-3 14 TRBV29-1 TRBD1 CSVTGQEGTDTQYF TGCAGCGTGACGGGACAGGAGGGCACAGATACGCAGTATTTT
NA TRBJ2-1 16 TRBV28 TRBD2 CASSLGGTSGRREQFF TGTGCCAGCAGTTTAGGGGGGACTAGCGGGAGGAGGGAGCAGTTCTTC
few TRBJ1-6 13 TRBV10-1 NA CASSEDRNSPLHF TGCGCCAGCAGTGAGGACAGAAATTCACCCCTCCACTTT
NA TRBJ2-2 15 TRBV4-3 NA CASSQGGAYTGELFF TGCGCCAGCAGCCAGGGGGGAGCCTACACCGGGGAGCTGTTTTTT
NA TRBJ1-2 13 TRBV28 NA CASSLTVLYGYTF TGTGCCAGCAGTTTAACGGTCCTCTATGGCTACACCTTC
NA TRBJ2-1 15 TRBV7-9 TRBD1 CASKTRDRVVDEQFF TGTGCCAGCAAAACACGGGACAGGGTTGTCGATGAGCAGTTCTTC
NA TRBJ1-5 11 TRBV12-3/TRBV12-4 NA CASTQLHNQHF TGTGCCAGCACACAACTACACAACCAGCATTTT
NA TRBJ2-7 17 TRBV4-1 TRBD2 CASSQEGGASGRYEQYF TGCGCCAGCAGCCAAGAGGGCGGGGCTAGCGGGAGGTACGAGCAGTACTTC
NA TRBJ1-2 14 TRBV5-4 NA CASSLAGIESGYTF TGTGCCAGCAGCTTGGCAGGGATAGAATCTGGCTACACCTTC
NA TRBJ2-3 18 TRBV4-1 TRBD2 CASSQDWTSGRRTDTQYF TGCGCCAGCAGCCAAGATTGGACTAGCGGGAGAAGGACAGATACGCAGTATTTT
NA TRBJ2-1 15 TRBV14 TRBD2 CASSLRLAGVGEQFF TGTGCCAGCAGCCTCAGACTAGCGGGAGTAGGTGAGCAGTTCTTC
once TRBJ1-1 17 TRBV5-1 TRBD1 CASSLTGQGTPNTEAFF TGCGCCAGCAGCTTGACGGGACAGGGAACCCCCAACACTGAAGCTTTCTTT
NA TRBJ1-4 14 TRBV5-1 TRBD1 CASTPQGASEKLFF TGCGCCAGCACACCACAGGGGGCTAGTGAAAAACTGTTTTTT
NA TRBJ2-7 13 TRBV20-1 NA CSASIAGSYEQYF TGCAGTGCTAGTATTGCGGGGAGCTACGAGCAGTACTTC
few TRBJ2-1 13 TRBV12-3/TRBV12-4 TRBD2 CASSLGTTNEQFF TGTGCCAGCAGTTTGGGGACTACCAATGAGCAGTTCTTC